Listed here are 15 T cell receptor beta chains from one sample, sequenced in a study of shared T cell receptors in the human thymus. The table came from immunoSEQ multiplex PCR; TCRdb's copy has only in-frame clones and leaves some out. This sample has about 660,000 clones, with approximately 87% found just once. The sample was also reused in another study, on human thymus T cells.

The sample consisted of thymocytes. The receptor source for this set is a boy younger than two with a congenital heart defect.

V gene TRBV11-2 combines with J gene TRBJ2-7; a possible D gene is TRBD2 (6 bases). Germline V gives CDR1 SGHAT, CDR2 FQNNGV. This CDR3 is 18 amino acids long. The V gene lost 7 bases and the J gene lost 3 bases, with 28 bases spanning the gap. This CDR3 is CASTLLLARRRDFYEQYF. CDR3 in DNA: TGTGCCAGCACTCTTCTCCTCGCCCGCCGGCGGGACTTCTACGAGCAGTACTTC.

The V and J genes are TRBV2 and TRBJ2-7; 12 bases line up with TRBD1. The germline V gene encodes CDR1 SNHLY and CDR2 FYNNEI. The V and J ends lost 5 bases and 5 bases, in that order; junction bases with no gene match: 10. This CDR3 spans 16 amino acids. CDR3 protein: CASSPRAGTGGDEQYF. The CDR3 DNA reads TGTGCCAGCAGTCCGCGGGCTGGGACAGGGGGCGACGAGCAGTACTTC.

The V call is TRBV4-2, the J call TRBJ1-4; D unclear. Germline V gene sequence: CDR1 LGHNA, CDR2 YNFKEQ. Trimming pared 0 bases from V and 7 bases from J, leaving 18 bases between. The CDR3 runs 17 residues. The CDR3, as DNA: TGTGCCAGCAGCCAAGATCTTAGACTGGCGTGTGGTGAAAAACTGTTTTTT. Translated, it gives CASSQDLRLACGEKLFF.

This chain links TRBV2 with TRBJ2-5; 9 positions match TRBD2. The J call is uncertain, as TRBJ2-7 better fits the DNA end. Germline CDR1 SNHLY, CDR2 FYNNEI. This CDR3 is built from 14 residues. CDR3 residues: CASSFSGGTYEQYF. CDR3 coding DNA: TGTGCCAGCAGTTTCAGCGGGGGGACCTACGAGCAGTACTTC.

The CDR3 protein is CASSGGWQVSNQPQHF. The CDR3 DNA reads as TGTGCCAGCAGTGGGGGGTGGCAGGTTAGCAATCAGCCCCAGCATTTT. The chain recombines TRBV28 with TRBJ1-5; TRBD1 is a possible D gene (5 bases). The V gene's germline CDR1 is MDHEN and CDR2 SYDVKM. V shed 5 bases and J shed 0 bases, with 14 bases lying between them. CDR3 length: 16 residues.

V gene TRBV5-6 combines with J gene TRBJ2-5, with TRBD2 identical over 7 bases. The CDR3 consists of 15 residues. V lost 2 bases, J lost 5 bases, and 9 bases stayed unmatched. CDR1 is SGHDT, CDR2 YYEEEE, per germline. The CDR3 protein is CASSLQDGRPETQYF. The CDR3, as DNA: TGTGCCAGCAGCTTACAAGACGGGAGGCCGGAGACCCAGTACTTC.

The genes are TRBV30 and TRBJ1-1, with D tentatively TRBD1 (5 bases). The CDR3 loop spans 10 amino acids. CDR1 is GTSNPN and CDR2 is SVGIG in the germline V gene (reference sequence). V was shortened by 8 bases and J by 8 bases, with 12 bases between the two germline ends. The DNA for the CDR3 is TGTGCCGGAGCCAGGGCGGAAGCTTTCTTT. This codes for CAGARAEAFF.

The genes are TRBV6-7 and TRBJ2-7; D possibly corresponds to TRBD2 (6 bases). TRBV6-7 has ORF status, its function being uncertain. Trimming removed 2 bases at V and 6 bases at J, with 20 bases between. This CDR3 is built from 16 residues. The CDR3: CASSYRICGTPAEQYF. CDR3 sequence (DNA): TGTGCCAGCAGTTACCGAATTTGCGGGACGCCCGCCGAGCAGTACTTC.

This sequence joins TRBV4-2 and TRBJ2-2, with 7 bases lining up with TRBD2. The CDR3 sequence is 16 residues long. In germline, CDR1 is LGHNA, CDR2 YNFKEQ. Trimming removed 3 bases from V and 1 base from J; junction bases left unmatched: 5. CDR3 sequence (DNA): TGTGCCAGCAGCCAGTCCGCTAGCGGGAACACCGGGGAGCTGTTTTTT. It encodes CASSQSASGNTGELFF.

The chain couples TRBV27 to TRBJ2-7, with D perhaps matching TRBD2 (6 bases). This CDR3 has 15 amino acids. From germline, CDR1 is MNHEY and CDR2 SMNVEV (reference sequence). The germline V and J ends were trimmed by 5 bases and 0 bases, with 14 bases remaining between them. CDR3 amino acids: CASSNSGLSSYEQYF. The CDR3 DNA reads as TGTGCCAGCAGTAATAGCGGTTTAAGCTCCTACGAGCAGTACTTC.

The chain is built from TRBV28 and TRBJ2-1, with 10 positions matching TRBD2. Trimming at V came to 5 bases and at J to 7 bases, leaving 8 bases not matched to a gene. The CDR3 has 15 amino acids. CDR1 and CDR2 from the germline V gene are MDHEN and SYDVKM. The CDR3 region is CASSQTSGYGNEQFF. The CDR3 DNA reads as TGTGCCAGCAGTCAGACTAGCGGGTACGGTAATGAGCAGTTCTTC.

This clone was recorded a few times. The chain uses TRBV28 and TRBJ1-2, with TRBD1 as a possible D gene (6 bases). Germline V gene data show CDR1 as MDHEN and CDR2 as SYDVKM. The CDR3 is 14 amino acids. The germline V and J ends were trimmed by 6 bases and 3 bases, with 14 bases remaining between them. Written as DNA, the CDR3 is TGTGCCAGCAGCCAAGGAGGGGGGGACTATGGCTACACCTTC. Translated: CASSQGGGDYGYTF.

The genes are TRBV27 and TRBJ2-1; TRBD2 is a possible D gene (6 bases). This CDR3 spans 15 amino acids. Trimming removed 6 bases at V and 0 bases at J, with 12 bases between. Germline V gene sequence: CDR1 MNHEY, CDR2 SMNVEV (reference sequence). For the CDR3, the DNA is TGTGCCAGCAGCCTCACTAGCCCCTCCTACAATGAGCAGTTCTTC. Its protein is CASSLTSPSYNEQFF.

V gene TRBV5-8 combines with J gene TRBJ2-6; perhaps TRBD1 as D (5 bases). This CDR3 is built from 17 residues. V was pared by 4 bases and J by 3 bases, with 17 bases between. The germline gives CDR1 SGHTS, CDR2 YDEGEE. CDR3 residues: CASSLPVQVYGANVLTF. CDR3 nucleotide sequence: TGTGCCAGCAGCCTACCCGTACAGGTGTATGGGGCCAACGTCCTGACTTTC.

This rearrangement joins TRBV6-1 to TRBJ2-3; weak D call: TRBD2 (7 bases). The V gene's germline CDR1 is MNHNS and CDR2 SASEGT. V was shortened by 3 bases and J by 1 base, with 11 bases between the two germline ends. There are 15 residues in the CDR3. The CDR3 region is CASSDRGAGTDTQYF. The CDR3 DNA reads TGTGCCAGCAGTGATCGGGGGGCAGGCACAGATACGCAGTATTTT.